One sample yielded the 11 T cell receptor beta chains listed below, sequenced in a study of PD-1 blockade in classical Hodgkin lymphoma. No patient escaped relapse after autologous stem cell transplantation, and brentuximab vedotin exposure varied. Sequencing used immunoSEQ multiplex PCR; TCRdb keeps in-frame clones, though not all of them. This table has roughly 62,000 clones, approximately 89% appearing once. Sample: peripheral blood mononuclear cells (PBMCs), taken at baseline. These receptor sequences come from a human donor with classical Hodgkin lymphoma.

This clone was counted many times. The gene calls are TRBV2 and TRBJ2-2; 9 bases align to TRBD1. V shed 4 bases and J 1 base; nucleotides not matched to a gene: 4. Germline loops: CDR1 SNHLY, CDR2 FYNNEI. The CDR3 covers 16 residues. Here the CDR3 reads CASSVLGQGNTGELFF. CDR3 DNA: TGTGCCAGCAGTGTTCTGGGACAGGGGAACACCGGGGAGCTGTTTTTT.

This chain connects TRBV18 to TRBJ1-2, with 7 nucleotides matching TRBD1. The CDR3 sequence is 14 residues long. The V and J ends lost 6 bases and 7 bases, in that order; junction bases with no gene match: 11. The germline CDR1 and CDR2 sequences are KGHSH and LQKENI. The CDR3 here is CASSIIEGAIGYTF. DNA for the CDR3: TGTGCCAGCTCCATTATTGAGGGGGCAATTGGCTACACCTTC.

The rearrangement joins TRBV7-9 to TRBJ2-7; 10 nucleotides align to TRBD1. V lost 4 bases to trimming and J lost 5 bases; unmatched junction nucleotides: 8. From germline, CDR1 is SEHNR and CDR2 FQNEAQ (reference sequence). The CDR3 sequence is 15 residues long. As DNA, the CDR3 is TGTGCCAGCAGCTACCGAGGGACAGGGGACCACGAGCAGTACTTC. Protein sequence: CASSYRGTGDHEQYF.

This clone was detected once. A read error may account for a junction end that differs from germline. V is TRBV30 and J is TRBJ1-6; the match to TRBD1 covers 8 bases. CDR3 length equals 16 residues. The germline V gene encodes CDR1 GTSNPN and CDR2 SVGIG (reference sequence). CDR3 residues: CAWSVFVGTGNSPLHF. The CDR3 nucleotides read TGTGCCTGGAGTGTTTTTGTCGGGACAGGAAATTCCCCCCTCCACTTT.

The V call is TRBV4-3, the J call TRBJ1-1, with no clear D. Germline CDR1 is LGHNA and CDR2 is YSLEER. Trimming cost V 2 bases and J 8 bases, with 12 bases left between them. The length of the CDR3 is 13 residues. Written as DNA, the CDR3 is TGCGCCAGCAGCCAACTGGAGGGAGGGGAAGCTTTCTTT. This codes for CASSQLEGGEAFF.

V is TRBV10-3 and J is TRBJ1-3, with 8 bases matching TRBD1. This CDR3 spans 14 amino acids. The germline CDR1 and CDR2 sequences are ENHRY and SYGVKD. The V and J ends lost 5 bases and 4 bases, in that order; junction bases with no gene match: 4. The CDR3 sequence is CAISQGARGNTIYF. Written as DNA, the CDR3 is TGTGCCATCAGTCAGGGGGCGCGCGGAAACACCATATATTTT.

The rearrangement joins TRBV9 to TRBJ1-5; a possible D gene is TRBD1 (5 bases). CDR1 and CDR2 from the germline V gene are SGDLS and YYNGEE. The CDR3 covers 15 residues. Trimming pared 0 bases from V and 7 bases from J, leaving 14 bases between. CDR3 in DNA: TGTGCCAGCAGCGTAGAGGCCGGGGCCGGGCAGCCCCAGCATTTT. Translated, it gives CASSVEAGAGQPQHF. Full variable domain (rest looked up from reference TRBV9 and TRBJ1-5): DSGVTQTPKHLITATGQRVTLRCSPRSGDLSVYWYQQSLDQGLQFLIQYYNGEERAKGNILERFSAQQFPDLHSELNLSSLELGDSALYFCASSVEAGAGQPQHFGDGTRLSIL.

The V gene is TRBV4-3, the J gene TRBJ2-5; either TRBD1 or TRBD2 may supply D (6 bases each). Trimming cost V 0 bases and J 5 bases, with 13 bases left between them. The CDR3 has 15 residues. Germline assignment: CDR1 LGHNA and CDR2 YSLEER. Here the CDR3 DNA reads TGCGCCAGCAGCCAAGATGTGGGGGCGGGGGAGACCCAGTACTTC. Protein product: CASSQDVGAGETQYF.

This chain joins TRBV2 and TRBJ2-1, with 8 bases that match TRBD1. Germline values: CDR1 SNHLY, CDR2 FYNNEI. The CDR3 is 15 residues long. Trimming took 8 bases from V and 4 from J; bases not matched to a gene: 10. Here the CDR3 DNA reads TGTGCCAGCCGCGCCCAGGGGGCTGATTACAATGAGCAGTTCTTC. Its translation is CASRAQGADYNEQFF.

V and J are TRBV2 and TRBJ1-5; D remains unclear. The germline gives CDR1 SNHLY, CDR2 FYNNEI. The CDR3 contains 13 residues. V was clipped by 4 bases and J by 2 bases, with 6 bases between them. CDR3 amino acids: CASSGQGNQPQHF. The CDR3 DNA reads as TGTGCCAGCAGTGGCCAGGGCAATCAGCCCCAGCATTTT.

To note about this clone: The same CDR3 also results from other DNA sequences found in this sample. The chain recombines TRBV5-1 with TRBJ1-1; 8 bases align to TRBD1. CDR3 length: 16 amino acids. The germline V gene has CDR1 SGHRS and CDR2 YFSETQ. With V trimmed by 4 bases and J by 0 bases, 8 bases remained unmatched. CDR3 DNA sequence: TGCGCCAGCAGCGAAAGGACAGGGCTGTTGAACACTGAAGCTTTCTTT. Encoded protein: CASSERTGLLNTEAFF.